This passage covers 8 T cell receptor beta chains from one sample sequenced in a study of blood T cell repertoires in COVID-19. Method: immunoSEQ multiplex PCR; TCRdb's copy keeps in-frame clones and lacks some. The sample lists about 360,000 clones, approximately 86% seen once, with under 8.5% in the top ten. The specimen was peripheral blood. These receptors all come from a woman aged 60 to 75 with COVID-19, enrolled during active disease.

The chain has TRBV11-2 and TRBJ1-4; 8 nucleotides align to TRBD1. CDR1 and CDR2 from the germline V gene are SGHAT and FQNNGV. The CDR3 is 18 residues long. Trimming removed 6 bases from V and 5 bases from J; junction bases left unmatched: 17. CDR3 sequence reads: CASSQLVMTGVRNEKLFF. The CDR3 coding sequence is TGTGCCAGCAGTCAATTGGTTATGACAGGGGTCCGCAATGAAAAACTGTTTTTT.

In DNA, the CDR3 is TGTGCCAGCAGTTTATGGGGCGGGAACGCCTACGAGCAGTACTTC. This codes for CASSLWGGNAYEQYF. This chain joins TRBV27 and TRBJ2-7, with D possibly TRBD2 on 6 matching bases. This CDR3 contains 15 residues. Germline CDR1 is MNHEY and CDR2 is SMNVEV (reference sequence). Trimming removed 1 base from V and 2 bases from J, with 12 bases in between.

V is TRBV4-1 and J is TRBJ2-1, with 7 nucleotides matching TRBD2. V gave up 1 base and J gave up 7 bases; unmatched junction bases: 1. Germline values: CDR1 MGHRA, CDR2 YSYEKL. This CDR3 region has 13 residues. The CDR3 region has the DNA TGCGCCAGCAGCCAAGGGGGAGGGAATGAGCAGTTCTTC. This gives the protein CASSQGGGNEQFF.

This chain uses TRBV4-1 with TRBJ2-1, with TRBD1 matching 9 bases. The V segment lost 5 bases and the J segment 10 bases; nucleotides outside the gene matches: 6. This CDR3 has 13 amino acids. CDR1 MGHRA and CDR2 YSYEKL come from the germline V gene. The chain's CDR3 is CASSYTTGGEQFF. CDR3 sequence (DNA): TGCGCCAGCAGCTATACCACAGGGGGCGAGCAGTTCTTC.

The CDR3 reads CASSSYQGSYEQYF. The CDR3 DNA sequence: TGTGCCAGCAGCTCCTACCAGGGATCCTACGAGCAGTACTTC. V usage is TRBV11-2 and J usage is TRBJ2-7, with D possibly being TRBD1 (5 bases). This CDR3 comprises 14 residues. Germline V gene data show CDR1 as SGHAT and CDR2 as FQNNGV. V gave up 4 bases and J gave up 1 base, with 11 bases separating them. The full variable domain, rest sourced from reference TRBV11-2 and TRBJ2-7, is EAGVAQSPRYKIIEKRQSVAFWCNPISGHATLYWYQQILGQGPKLLIQFQNNGVVDDSQLPKDRFSAERLKGVDSTLKIQPAKLEDSAVYLCASSSYQGSYEQYFGPGTRLTVT.

The chain employs TRBV19 and TRBJ1-1, with D maybe TRBD1 (6 bases). The CDR3 sequence is 13 residues long. From germline, CDR1 is LNHDA and CDR2 SQIVND (reference sequence). V was trimmed by 7 bases and J by 4 bases, leaving 13 bases between them. The CDR3 is CASTPSRGTEAFF. The CDR3 DNA is TGTGCCAGTACCCCGAGCAGGGGCACTGAAGCTTTCTTT.

V usage is TRBV9 and J usage is TRBJ1-3, with 9 positions matching TRBD1. The CDR3 covers 16 residues. Germline CDR1 is SGDLS and CDR2 is YYNGEE. V shed 0 bases and J 4 bases; nucleotides not matched to a gene: 5. The CDR3 bases are TGTGCCAGCAGCGTAGGAGGGGGGACAGGGGGAAACACCATATATTTT. This sequence encodes CASSVGGGTGGNTIYF.

The chain joins TRBV4-3 to TRBJ2-7; a possible D gene is TRBD1 (5 bases). This CDR3 comprises 16 residues. The germline V gene has CDR1 LGHNA and CDR2 YSLEER. Deletions cut 1 base from V and 1 base from J, with 14 bases between. CDR3 protein: CASSQVQSQGSYEQYF. CDR3 sequence (DNA): TGCGCCAGCAGCCAAGTCCAGTCCCAGGGTTCCTACGAGCAGTACTTC.